Sequencing of this T cell receptor beta chain was carried out in a study of blood T cell repertoires in COVID-19. Study-level background: COVID-19 samples, acute and convalescent, were from the United States, Italy and Spain. From T cells, B-cell-depleted T cells, or PBMCs came the material, which was cDNA or gDNA.

Germline CDR1 and CDR2: DFQATT and SNEGSKA (reference sequence). V lost 5 bases and J 6 bases, leaving 7 bases between the germline ends. The CDR3 has 11 residues. In the authors' methods: From reference gene primer amplification, estimates of nucleated cell counts were derived. This table comes from immunoSEQ multiplex PCR, and its TCRdb copy is limited to in-frame clones, with some not included. V and J calls and clone size are given by that table; D and trimming were obtained from the DNA. Of 60,000 to 70,000 clones listed, around 92% are singletons. Sequencing was done on a sample of peripheral blood. V is TRBV20-1 and J is TRBJ2-2, with unresolved D. The TCR sequence derives from a human donor with active COVID-19. The donor label of this sample is uncertain. The CDR3 protein is CSAPLPGELFF. For the CDR3, the DNA is TGCAGTGCTCCCCTTCCCGGGGAGCTGTTTTTT.